The T cell receptor beta chain under discussion was sequenced for a study of blood T cell repertoires in COVID-19. Study-level information: There were acute and convalescent COVID-19 samples, and they came from the United States, Italy and Spain. PBMCs, B-cell-depleted T cells, or T cells were the source of the cDNA or gDNA that made up the material.

Original data processing: Reference gene primer amplification gave estimated nucleated cell counts. TCRdb's copy holds only in-frame clones and misses some; the assay was immunoSEQ multiplex PCR. That table gives V, J and clone size, and the DNA gave D and trimming. The sample lists some 200,000 clones, around 90% seen once, with roughly 0.56% in the top ten. Germline V gene data show CDR1 as KGHSH and CDR2 as LQKENI. The CDR3 consists of 16 residues. The junction had 6 bases not matched to a gene; V was cut back by 2 bases and J by 5 bases. Material for sequencing was peripheral blood. The sequence was obtained from a middle-aged man with acute or convalescent COVID-19. The V call is TRBV18, the J call TRBJ2-1; 10 bases align to TRBD2. The CDR3 nucleotides are TGTGCCAGCTCACCAGGGCTAGCGGGAGCCAACAATGAGCAGTTCTTC. Protein sequence: CASSPGLAGANNEQFF.